This entry features one T cell receptor (beta chain) sequence. The antigen is not known. TCRdb called the 5' RACE reads again in MiXCR, with one record for every CDR3 protein. The profile shows about 340,000 distinct CDR3 sequences, approximately 15% of them singletons. Germline CDR1 is SGDLS and CDR2 is YYNGEE. The length of the CDR3 is 13 residues. These data are taken from a study of T-cell memory formation after mild COVID-19. General study points: For contracting clones, CD4+ ones sat mainly in CM and EM, CD8+ in EMRA. What remained unconfirmed was the SARS-CoV-2 specificity of second-wave clones peaking on day 37.

The clonotype comes from a man in his late teens or twenties who had mild COVID-19 (a few samples of this study predate the infection). Cell type and time point are not known. The gene calls are TRBV9 and TRBJ2-3, with D possibly being TRBD2 (6 bases). Input material: PBMCs or a T cell subset sorted from them (not recorded which). CDR3 residues: CASSEGNTDTQYF. In nucleotides, the CDR3 is TGTGCAAGTTCGGAGGGCAACACAGATACGCAGTATTTT.